This T cell receptor (beta chain) was sequenced during a study of T cells after somatic rescue of genetic block. The germline CDR1 and CDR2 sequences are GTSNPN and SVGIG (reference sequence). The CDR3 totals 16 residues. Trimming removed 1 base from V and 4 bases from J, with 16 bases in between. Produced via immunoSEQ multiplex PCR; TCRdb's table is partial and in-frame only. This sample yields around 67,000 clones, of which about nine tenths are seen a single time; 2.8% belongs to the top ten. Sample: peripheral blood mononuclear cells (PBMCs). The chain links TRBV30 to TRBJ2-2; maybe TRBD1 (6 bases). This sequence originates from a man younger than 45. The CDR3 bases are TGTGCCTGGAGTGCAAGAAGGGGGTCGGGCACCGGGGAGCTGTTTTTT. Encoded protein: CAWSARRGSGTGELFF.